The 18 T cell receptor beta chains below all came from one sample that was sequenced in a study of neoadjuvant anti-PD-1 for oral cavity cancer. Assay used: immunoSEQ multiplex PCR; TCRdb lists only in-frame clones, some missing. Counted here are 15,000 to 20,000 clones, less than 80% occurring once; the ten biggest clones make up over 2%. The starting material was PBMCs, obtained before nivolumab (anti-PD-1) treatment. The receptors were sampled from a person between 35 and 79 years old with oral cavity squamous cell carcinoma.

The rearrangement uses TRBV6-1 and TRBJ2-7; TRBD2 aligns across 8 bases. The CDR3 has 16 amino acids. V gave up 0 bases and J gave up 0 bases; unmatched junction bases: 4. Germline V gene data show CDR1 as MNHNS and CDR2 as SASEGT. CDR3 DNA sequence: TGTGCCAGCAGTGAAGCGGGTAGCGGGACCTCCTACGAGCAGTACTTC. Translated: CASSEAGSGTSYEQYF.

J is TRBJ2-1 and V is TRBV29-1; 7 bases map to TRBD2. The CDR3 is 13 residues long. The germline gives CDR1 SQVTM, CDR2 ANQGSEA. The V and J ends lost 7 bases and 2 bases, in that order; junction bases with no gene match: 5. CDR3 sequence reads: CSGELATYNEQFF. CDR3 sequence (DNA): TGCAGCGGGGAACTAGCGACCTACAATGAGCAGTTCTTC.

The chain is built from TRBV27 and TRBJ2-2; 8 bases align to TRBD2. The germline gives CDR1 MNHEY, CDR2 SMNVEV (reference sequence). Losses at the gene ends were 10 bases for V and 2 bases for J; bases not matched to a gene: 6. This CDR3 region has 14 residues. In DNA, the CDR3 is TGTGCCACTCGACTAGCGATTAACACCGGGGAGCTGTTTTTT. As protein: CATRLAINTGELFF.

J is TRBJ2-1 and V is TRBV5-5; 8 positions match TRBD2. Germline CDR1 is SGHKS and CDR2 is YYEKEE (reference sequence). There are 16 residues in the CDR3. V shed 2 bases, J shed 2 bases, and the junction held 6 bases outside the gene matches. CDR3 DNA sequence: TGTGCCAGCAGCTTCTACAGCGGGGGCCCCTACAATGAGCAGTTCTTC. Encoded protein: CASSFYSGGPYNEQFF.

The chain links TRBV5-8 to TRBJ1-3; 8 positions match TRBD1. This CDR3 has 16 amino acids. After removal of 3 bases from V and 1 base from J, the junction contained 6 bases not matched to a gene. Germline-derived CDR1 and CDR2 are SGHTS and YDEGEE. The DNA for the CDR3 is TGTGCCAGCAGCTCGCAGGGGGCACGGTCTGGAAACACCATATATTTT. Its translation is CASSSQGARSGNTIYF.

The chain carries TRBV5-1 and TRBJ2-3; no clear D gene. The ends were cut back, 4 bases at V and 0 bases at J, with 12 bases in the middle. This CDR3 spans 15 amino acids. Germline V gives CDR1 SGHRS, CDR2 YFSETQ. The CDR3 DNA follows: TGCGCCAGCAGCGTCCAATCCCCCAGCACAGATACGCAGTATTTT. This translates into CASSVQSPSTDTQYF.

The chain recombines TRBV2 with TRBJ1-1, with D hard to call. CDR3 length: 10 residues. V shed 4 bases and J shed 7 bases, with 4 bases lying between them. Germline CDR1 is SNHLY and CDR2 is FYNNEI. The CDR3 is CASSGGEAFF. The CDR3, as DNA: TGTGCCAGCAGTGGGGGTGAAGCTTTCTTT.

The chain carries TRBV11-2 and TRBJ2-2; D is undetermined. CDR1 is SGHAT, CDR2 FQNNGV, per germline. This CDR3 has 14 amino acids. The V end lost 5 bases, the J end lost 6 bases, and 13 bases lay between the germline ends. This CDR3 is CASSQGSNPGELFF. CDR3 nucleotide sequence: TGTGCCAGCAGCCAAGGATCTAACCCCGGGGAGCTGTTTTTT.

V usage is TRBV6-5 and J usage is TRBJ1-4, with D tentatively TRBD1 (6 bases). Looked up from germline, CDR1 is MNHEY and CDR2 is SVGAGI. Trimming removed 5 bases from V and 7 bases from J, with 17 bases in between. The CDR3 sequence is 15 residues long. The CDR3 reads CASSLGQRSGEKLFF. The CDR3 bases are TGTGCCAGCAGTCTAGGACAGAGATCTGGTGAAAAACTGTTTTTT.

The DNA for the CDR3 is TGTGCCAGCAGCCAATCAATTATCTACGAGCAGTACTTC. It specifies CASSQSIIYEQYF. V and J are TRBV14 and TRBJ2-7; D remains ambiguous. Germline V lookup: CDR1 SGHDN, CDR2 FVKESK. CDR3 length equals 13 residues. Trimming shortened V by 2 bases and J by 3 bases, and 8 bases separated the two germline ends.

The genes are TRBV5-1 and TRBJ2-5; possibly TRBD1 for D (6 bases). The germline V gene encodes CDR1 SGHRS and CDR2 YFSETQ. Trimming took 2 bases from V and 5 from J, leaving 10 bases between them. The CDR3 consists of 13 residues. CDR3 sequence (DNA): TGCGCCAGCAGCTTTCAGGGGCCGGAGACCCAGTACTTC. Amino acids: CASSFQGPETQYF.

Concerning this clone itself: A read error may produce the germline difference seen at one junction end. The rearrangement joins TRBV13 to TRBJ1-2; 9 bases line up with TRBD1. Germline V gives CDR1 PRHDT, CDR2 FYEKMQ (reference sequence). The CDR3 is 15 amino acids. The CDR3 loop is CASSLGQGIVYGYTF. DNA for the CDR3: TGTGCCAGCAGCCTAGGACAGGGGATCGTTTATGGCTACACCTTC.

The genes are TRBV6-6 and TRBJ1-5; D is ambiguous. CDR3 length: 14 amino acids. V was pared by 10 bases and J by 1 base, with 14 bases between. CDR1 and CDR2 from the germline V gene are MNHNY and SVGAGI (reference sequence). The CDR3 nucleotides read TGTGCCACTTCCTGGGCCGCAAGCAATCAGCCCCAGCATTTT. Protein: CATSWAASNQPQHF.

The chain carries TRBV10-2 and TRBJ2-7; TRBD2 matches at 14 bases. Germline values: CDR1 WSHSY, CDR2 SAAADI. The CDR3 runs to 22 residues. Trimming removed 3 bases from V and 0 bases from J; junction bases left unmatched: 19. The CDR3 loop is CASSDPGTVPGLAGVPSYEQYF. CDR3 DNA: TGCGCCAGCAGTGATCCTGGGACGGTCCCGGGACTAGCGGGAGTGCCCTCCTACGAGCAGTACTTC.

This clone was picked up one time. V and J are TRBV11-1 and TRBJ2-7; D is tentatively TRBD1 or TRBD2 (7 bases each). Germline V gene lookup returns CDR1 SGHAT and CDR2 FQDESV (reference sequence). V was shortened by 4 bases and J by 4 bases, with 17 bases between the two germline ends. CDR3 size: 15 residues. The CDR3 is CASSSQAGQFYEQYF. The DNA of the CDR3 is TGTGCCAGCAGCTCTCAAGCGGGACAGTTTTACGAGCAGTACTTC.

V and J are TRBV5-1 and TRBJ2-7, with TRBD1 identical over 9 bases. J lost 2 bases, V lost 2 bases, and 8 bases had no gene match. The CDR3 contains 16 residues. Per the germline V gene, CDR1 is SGHRS and CDR2 is YFSETQ. The CDR3 here is CASSFSAGTGTYEQYF. DNA of the CDR3: TGCGCCAGCAGCTTTTCCGCCGGGACAGGGACCTACGAGCAGTACTTC.

The chain carries TRBV10-2 and TRBJ1-5; no definite D call. V lost 3 bases to trimming and J lost 3 bases, with 9 bases between them. CDR3 length: 14 amino acids. The germline V gene has CDR1 WSHSY and CDR2 SAAADI. This CDR3 reads CASSEWGSNQPQHF. CDR3 bases: TGCGCCAGCAGTGAATGGGGTTCCAATCAGCCCCAGCATTTT.

The chain is built from TRBV25-1 and TRBJ2-7; TRBD1 aligns across 8 bases. CDR1 and CDR2 (germline): MGHDK, SYGVNS. CDR3 size: 14 residues. The trim removed 2 bases at V and 6 bases at J, leaving 6 bases unmatched. The CDR3 bases are TGTGCCAGCAGTGAACAAAACAGGGGGAGCGAGCAGTACTTC. It codes for CASSEQNRGSEQYF.